One TCR beta chain is described in this entry. Germline V gene sequence: CDR1 SGHTA, CDR2 FQGNSA. V was pared by 2 bases and J by 3 bases, with 9 bases of the junction left unmatched. The CDR3 has 17 amino acids. The data were taken from a study of OX40 agonist ivuxolimab in advanced cancers. Assay used: immunoSEQ multiplex PCR; TCRdb lists only in-frame clones, some missing. The table shows some 73,000 clones, with roughly nine tenths occurring only once. The receptor was derived from an adult with an advanced solid tumor such as melanoma, head and neck, liver or kidney cancer. V is TRBV7-2 and J is TRBJ2-4; TRBD2 matches at 8 bases. Sample: CD4+ or CD8+ T cells sorted from blood, taken in a trial of the OX40 agonist ivuxolimab. The CDR3 sequence: CASSLRLAAGGKNIQYF. CDR3 DNA: TGTGCCAGCAGCTTAAGACTCGCCGCGGGGGGCAAAAACATTCAGTACTTC.